This T cell receptor (beta chain) was captured in a study of blood T cell repertoires in COVID-19. For the study at large: COVID-19 samples, acute and convalescent, were from the United States, Italy and Spain. Sources were T cells, B-cell-depleted T cells, or PBMCs; the material itself was cDNA or gDNA.

Trimming cost V 7 bases and J 6 bases, with 21 bases left between them. Germline CDR1 is SNHLY and CDR2 is FYNNEI. This CDR3 is built from 16 residues. In the authors' workflow: From reference gene primer amplification, estimates of nucleated cell counts were derived. TCRdb's table, derived via immunoSEQ multiplex PCR, lists solely in-frame clones and lacks some. Clone size and V and J calls were adopted from that table, with D and trimming inferred from the DNA. Of 25,000 to 35,000 clones listed, roughly 87% are singletons. The chain has TRBV2 and TRBJ2-2, with a tentative D call TRBD2 (5 bases). The source material was peripheral blood. This clonotype was sampled from a human donor with acute or convalescent COVID-19. The donor label of this sample is uncertain. The CDR3 loop reads CASTDLTGRQAGELFF. The CDR3 DNA reads TGTGCCAGCACGGACTTAACTGGGCGCCAGGCCGGGGAGCTGTTTTTT.